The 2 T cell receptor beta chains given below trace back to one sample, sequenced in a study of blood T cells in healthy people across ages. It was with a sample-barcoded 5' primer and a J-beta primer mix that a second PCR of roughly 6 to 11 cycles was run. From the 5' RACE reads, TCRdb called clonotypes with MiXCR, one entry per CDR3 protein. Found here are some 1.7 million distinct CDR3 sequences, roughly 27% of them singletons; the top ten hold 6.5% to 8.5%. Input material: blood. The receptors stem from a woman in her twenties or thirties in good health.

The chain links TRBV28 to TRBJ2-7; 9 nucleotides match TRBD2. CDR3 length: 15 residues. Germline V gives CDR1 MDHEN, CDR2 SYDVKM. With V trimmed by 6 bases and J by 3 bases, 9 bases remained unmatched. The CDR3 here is CASRFSGGLDYEQYF. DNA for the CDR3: TGTGCCAGCAGGTTCAGCGGGGGGCTAGACTACGAGCAGTACTTC.

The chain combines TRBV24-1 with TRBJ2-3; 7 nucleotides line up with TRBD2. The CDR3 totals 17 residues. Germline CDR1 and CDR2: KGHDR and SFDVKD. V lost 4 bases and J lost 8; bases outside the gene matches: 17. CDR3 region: CATSDTVSGRTRATQYF. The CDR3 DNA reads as TGTGCCACCAGTGACACCGTTTCGGGACGGACTAGGGCTACGCAGTATTTT.